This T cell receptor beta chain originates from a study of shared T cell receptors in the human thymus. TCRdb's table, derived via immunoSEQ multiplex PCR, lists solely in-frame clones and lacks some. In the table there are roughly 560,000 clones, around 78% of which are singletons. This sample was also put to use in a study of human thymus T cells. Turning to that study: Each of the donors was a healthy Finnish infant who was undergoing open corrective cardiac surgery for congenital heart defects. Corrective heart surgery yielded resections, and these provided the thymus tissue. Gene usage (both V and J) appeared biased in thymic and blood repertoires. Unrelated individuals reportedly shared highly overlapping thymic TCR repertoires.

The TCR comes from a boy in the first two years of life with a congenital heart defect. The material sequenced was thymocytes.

In nucleotides, the CDR3 is TGTGCCAGCAGCGTAGGTCCCCAGAATCCGCAGTTCTTC. Amino acids: CASSVGPQNPQFF. The chain joins TRBV9 to TRBJ2-1; D unclear. Between the trimmed V and J ends, which lost 0 bases and 12 bases, there was a span of 13 bases. Per the germline V gene, CDR1 is SGDLS and CDR2 is YYNGEE. The CDR3 loop spans 13 amino acids.